The 23 T cell receptor beta chains listed next were all sequenced from one sample in a study of radiotherapy plus CTLA-4 blockade in lung cancer. Method: immunoSEQ multiplex PCR; TCRdb's copy keeps in-frame clones and lacks some. Found here are about 97,000 clones, 60% to 75% of them singletons; the top ten hold around 2.8%. The specimen was peripheral blood, collected from a patient treated with radiotherapy plus ipilimumab. The receptors here all came from a human donor with non-small cell lung cancer who had a partial response to radiotherapy plus ipilimumab. Some clones in this sample may be carry-over from other donors' samples.

The chain combines TRBV7-9 with TRBJ2-3; perhaps TRBD1 as D (6 bases). CDR1 and CDR2 (germline): SEHNR, FQNEAQ (reference sequence). CDR3 length: 16 amino acids. V lost 1 base and J 1 base, leaving 12 bases between the germline ends. The CDR3 loop reads CASSLGSGGGTDTQYF. Here the CDR3 DNA reads TGTGCCAGCAGCTTAGGTTCTGGGGGCGGCACAGATACGCAGTATTTT.

The chain employs TRBV19 and TRBJ2-7; 11 bases fit TRBD2. CDR1 and CDR2 (germline): LNHDA, SQIVND (reference sequence). J lost 1 base, V lost 4 bases, and 3 bases had no gene match. This CDR3 has 15 residues. CDR3 protein: CASSTGLAVSYEQYF. CDR3 coding DNA: TGTGCCAGTAGTACGGGACTAGCGGTTTCCTACGAGCAGTACTTC.

The rearrangement joins TRBV6-1 to TRBJ1-1; 7 bases match TRBD1. This CDR3 comprises 15 residues. Germline CDR1 and CDR2: MNHNS and SASEGT. V lost 5 bases, J lost 4 bases, and 10 bases stayed unmatched. The CDR3 sequence: CASSRRQGWSTEAFF. In DNA, the CDR3 is TGTGCCAGCAGTAGGAGACAGGGATGGAGCACTGAAGCTTTCTTT.

The sample holds one count of this clone. The chain links TRBV29-1 to TRBJ2-5, with 11 bases aligning to TRBD1. The CDR3 runs 13 residues. CDR1 is SQVTM and CDR2 is ANQGSEA in the germline V gene. J was trimmed by 4 bases and V by 4 bases; bases with no gene match: 2. In DNA form, the CDR3 reads TGCAGCGTTGGGACAGGGGGCGTAGAGACCCAGTACTTC. This encodes CSVGTGGVETQYF.

This clone was seen more than once but under ten times. The V gene is TRBV14, the J gene TRBJ2-7; 9 bases are shared with TRBD2. The V gene end was trimmed by 2 bases and the J gene end by 6 bases; junction bases not matched to a gene: 5. This CDR3 is 14 amino acids long. CDR1 and CDR2 (germline): SGHDN, FVKESK. CDR3 in DNA: TGTGCCAGCAGCCAACAGGGACTAGCCTTCGAGCAGTACTTC. Its translation: CASSQQGLAFEQYF.

The rearrangement joins TRBV6-5 to TRBJ2-7; the match to TRBD1 covers 9 bases. The CDR3 runs 15 residues. The junction had 6 bases not matched to a gene; V was cut back by 0 bases and J by 6 bases. Germline values: CDR1 MNHEY, CDR2 SVGAGI. The CDR3 DNA is TGTGCCAGCAGTTACTCGCGACAGGGGGTCTCCGAGCAGTACTTC. Translation: CASSYSRQGVSEQYF.

This rearrangement joins TRBV29-1 to TRBJ2-7; D perhaps matches TRBD1 (5 bases). V lost 6 bases, J lost 6 bases, and 15 bases lay in between. This CDR3 comprises 12 residues. In germline, CDR1 is SQVTM, CDR2 ANQGSEA. The CDR3 DNA sequence: TGCAGCGTAGCCCAGGGATCCCGCGAGCAGTACTTC. Translation: CSVAQGSREQYF.

This clone was observed once. V usage is TRBV27 and J usage is TRBJ2-4, with 11 bases identical to TRBD1. The V gene end was trimmed by 4 bases and the J gene end by 6 bases; junction bases not matched to a gene: 14. This CDR3 comprises 18 residues. The V gene's germline CDR1 is MNHEY and CDR2 SMNVEV (reference sequence). The CDR3 DNA reads TGTGCCAGCAGTTCCGACCGAGGACAGGGGGCGCCTAGAAACATTCAGTACTTC. Amino acids: CASSSDRGQGAPRNIQYF.

In its sample, this clone was seen once. The genes are TRBV7-9 and TRBJ1-1; the D gene is possibly TRBD1 (5 bases). Germline CDR1 reads SEHNR; CDR2 reads FQNEAQ (reference sequence). V was clipped by 5 bases and J by 11 bases, with 15 bases between them. The CDR3 has 12 residues. The CDR3 DNA sequence: TGTGCCAGCAGCCGTAGGCCGGGGGTTGCTTTCTTT. It is translated as CASSRRPGVAFF. The full variable domain, rest sourced from reference TRBV7-9 and TRBJ1-1, is DTGVSQNPRHKITKRGQNVTFRCDPISEHNRLYWYRQTLGQGPEFLTYFQNEAQLEKSRLLSDRFSAERPKGSFSTLEIQRTEQGDSAMYLCASSRRPGVAFFGQGTRLTVV.

The chain is built from TRBV9 and TRBJ2-2; D unresolved. The germline V gene has CDR1 SGDLS and CDR2 YYNGEE. V dropped 1 base and J dropped 2 bases, with 6 bases sitting between them. This CDR3 contains 14 residues. CDR3 region: CASSVSVNTGELFF. The CDR3 DNA reads TGTGCCAGCAGCGTATCCGTTAACACCGGGGAGCTGTTTTTT.

CDR3 nucleotides: TGCGCCAGCAGCTCTTTGACAGGTACCCTAATAGAGCAGTACTTC. Its translation: CASSSLTGTLIEQYF. V is TRBV5-1 and J is TRBJ2-7; D may be TRBD1 (6 bases). The CDR3 consists of 15 residues. Germline lookup yields CDR1 SGHRS and CDR2 YFSETQ. The V end was cut by 3 bases, the J end by 7 bases, with 20 bases between.

This chain uses TRBV6-6 with TRBJ1-4; a weak D match, TRBD1 (5 bases). The CDR3 has 14 amino acids. CDR1 and CDR2 from the germline V gene are MNHNY and SVGAGI (reference sequence). The V end was cut by 2 bases, the J end by 7 bases, with 11 bases between. The CDR3 spells CASSYGHLFEKLFF. The CDR3 nucleotides are TGTGCCAGCAGTTACGGACATTTATTTGAAAAACTGTTTTTT.

The chain employs TRBV4-2 and TRBJ1-2; 7 nucleotides align to TRBD1. The CDR3 loop spans 14 amino acids. The ends lost 1 base at V and 8 bases at J; junction bases unmatched: 7. CDR1 is LGHNA, CDR2 YNFKEQ, per germline. CDR3 DNA sequence: TGTGCCAGCAGCCAAGGAGGGGGCGGGGAAGGCTACACCTTC. It encodes CASSQGGGGEGYTF.

V gene TRBV18 combines with J gene TRBJ2-2, with 10 bases matching TRBD2. The CDR3 has 15 amino acids. With 6 bases clipped from V and 7 bases from J, the junction kept 8 bases outside the gene matches. CDR1 is KGHSH and CDR2 is LQKENI in the germline V gene. CDR3 protein: CASSPRTSGGGELFF. The CDR3 region has the DNA TGTGCCAGCTCCCCCCGGACTAGCGGCGGCGGGGAGCTGTTTTTT.

The rearrangement joins TRBV5-1 to TRBJ2-1, with 10 bases matching TRBD1. V shed 7 bases, J shed 8 bases, and the junction held 9 bases outside the gene matches. This CDR3 region has 14 residues. Germline V CDR1 and CDR2: SGHRS, YFSETQ. This CDR3 reads CASGRQGAADEQFF. The CDR3 nucleotides read TGCGCCAGCGGTAGACAGGGGGCCGCCGATGAGCAGTTCTTC.

This clone was detected once. The rearrangement links TRBV27 to TRBJ2-5; 11 positions agree with TRBD2. CDR3 length equals 15 residues. Germline V gives CDR1 MNHEY, CDR2 SMNVEV (reference sequence). V trimming: 6 bases; J trimming: 3 bases; junction bases outside the gene matches: 6. The CDR3 nucleotides read TGTGCCAGCAGCCGACTAGCGGGGAATGAAGAGACCCAGTACTTC. Its protein product is CASSRLAGNEETQYF.

This chain connects TRBV7-9 to TRBJ2-7, with TRBD1 matching 7 bases. V was pared by 2 bases and J by 4 bases, with 8 bases of the junction left unmatched. Looked up from germline, CDR1 is SEHNR and CDR2 is FQNEAQ (reference sequence). The CDR3 has 15 amino acids. CDR3 nucleotide sequence: TGTGCCAGCAGCTTATCAGACAGGGCGGGTTACGAGCAGTACTTC. Residues: CASSLSDRAGYEQYF.

This rearrangement joins TRBV6-6 to TRBJ2-7, with TRBD1 matching over 12 bases. Germline CDR1 MNHNY, CDR2 SVGAGI (reference sequence). The CDR3 runs 15 residues. The trim removed 5 bases at V and 4 bases at J, leaving 6 bases unmatched. CDR3 sequence reads: CASSPPGQGAYEQYF. CDR3 bases: TGTGCCAGCAGTCCACCGGGACAGGGGGCGTACGAGCAGTACTTC.

The V call is TRBV11-1, the J call TRBJ2-2, with D maybe TRBD2 (6 bases). Germline V lookup: CDR1 SGHAT, CDR2 FQDESV (reference sequence). Trimming took off 4 bases at V and 2 bases at J, with 14 bases between the two ends. This CDR3 contains 16 residues. In nucleotides, the CDR3 is TGTGCCAGCAGCTCATTTGAGGGAGGCAACACCGGGGAGCTGTTTTTT. It translates to CASSSFEGGNTGELFF.

The chain combines TRBV7-9 with TRBJ1-1; tentatively, D is TRBD1 (5 bases). The CDR3 length is 14 residues. CDR1 is SEHNR, CDR2 FQNEAQ, per germline (reference sequence). The ends were cut back, 5 bases at V and 1 base at J, with 11 bases in the middle. The CDR3 loop reads CASSPLGGNTEAFF. CDR3 coding DNA: TGTGCCAGCAGCCCCTTGGGGGGGAACACTGAAGCTTTCTTT.

The chain employs TRBV7-9 and TRBJ2-7, with a tentative D call TRBD1 (6 bases). Germline lookup yields CDR1 SEHNR and CDR2 FQNEAQ (reference sequence). The CDR3 loop spans 14 amino acids. Trimming took off 1 base at V and 2 bases at J, with 9 bases between the two ends. Here the CDR3 reads CASSLEGDTYEQYF. For the CDR3, the DNA is TGTGCCAGCAGCTTAGAAGGGGACACCTACGAGCAGTACTTC.

The chain combines TRBV28 with TRBJ2-7; 7 bases agree with TRBD1. V dropped 10 bases and J dropped 5; count of bases not matched to a gene: 17. Germline CDR1 reads MDHEN; CDR2 reads SYDVKM. The CDR3 is 15 residues long. CDR3 nucleotides: TGTGCCACCAAGGCCGCCCGAACAGGGGCAAACGAGCAGTACTTC. It specifies CATKAARTGANEQYF.

The rearrangement joins TRBV6-5 to TRBJ1-5, with 8 bases matching TRBD1. Germline-derived CDR1 and CDR2 are MNHEY and SVGAGI. CDR3 length: 15 amino acids. The V gene end was trimmed by 6 bases and the J gene end by 3 bases; junction bases not matched to a gene: 7. CDR3 bases: TGTGCCAGCAGGGGGGGACAGGCGTTCAATCAGCCCCAGCATTTT. Its protein is CASRGGQAFNQPQHF.